This T cell receptor beta chain came from a study of blood T cell repertoires in COVID-19. Looking at the study overall: Sample material is recorded as cDNA or gDNA derived from T cells, B-cell-depleted T cells, or PBMCs.

Generated by immunoSEQ multiplex PCR, the TCRdb table keeps only in-frame clones and is missing some. The repertoire holds about 120,000 clones, with 90% as singletons. CDR3 size: 15 residues. Looked up from germline, CDR1 is LGHNA and CDR2 is YSLEER. The ends were cut back, 0 bases at V and 0 bases at J, with 8 bases in the middle. Sequences were obtained from peripheral blood. The chain employs TRBV4-3 and TRBJ1-2; D is uncertain. The clonotype comes from a human donor with active COVID-19. The donor label of this sample is uncertain. CDR3 loop: CASSQERGPNYGYTF. CDR3 nucleotide sequence: TGCGCCAGCAGCCAAGAACGGGGTCCTAACTATGGCTACACCTTC.